This T cell receptor beta chain was recorded in a study of shared clonotypes between healthy human individuals. The method was immunoSEQ multiplex PCR; TCRdb's version includes in-frame clones alone and lacks a portion of them. This sample yields about 480,000 clones, of which 60% to 85% are seen a single time; 10% to 15% belongs to the top ten. CDR1 MNHEY and CDR2 SMNVEV come from the germline V gene (reference sequence). CDR3 length: 18 amino acids. Trimming took 4 bases from V and 0 from J; bases not matched to a gene: 8. The receptor's source is a woman aged 40 to 55 in good health. Some clones in this sample may be carry-over from other donors' samples. The sequenced material came from PBMCs. The chain joins TRBV27 to TRBJ2-2, with 10 bases that match TRBD1. The CDR3, as DNA: TGTGCCAGCAGTTCGGGGACAGGGGACCCCTCGAACACCGGGGAGCTGTTTTTT. Translating gives CASSSGTGDPSNTGELFF.